This T cell receptor (beta chain) was captured in a study of radiotherapy plus CTLA-4 blockade in lung cancer listed by TCRdb under 2018. At the level of the whole study: Among enrolled patients, roughly 20% had an objective response and 25% to 35% reached disease control. Broader findings and caveats from the paper: The strongest predictors of response, as reported, were early dynamic changes in blood T cell clones along with a rise in serum interferon-beta after radiation. After treatment with radiotherapy and ipilimumab, TCR clones that originated in tumors expanded in peripheral blood.

The study tested focal radiation therapy combined with CTLA-4 blockade (ipilimumab) in patients with chemo-refractory metastatic non-small-cell lung cancer. This clone has only a few counts. What this receptor recognizes is not known. Base quality data are lacking; no much larger clone is found one base away. The library was built by means of the immunoSEQ multiplex PCR assay. TCRdb mirrors the immuneACCESS table, restricted to in-frame sequences. Some clones are absent from its copies; in checked studies, under half trace to an unresolved V gene, and the reason for the others is unknown. The sample records about 60,000 clones, just over 75% of which are singletons. Less than 4% of the sample is held by the ten biggest clonotypes. There are 14 amino acids in the CDR3, from cysteine to phenylalanine inclusive. The kept DNA is CDR3 alone, 42 bases in frame from the first base. The CDR1 and CDR2 encoded by the germline V gene are MNHNS and SASEGT. From V the trimming removes 6 bases and from J it removes 2 bases, while the gene matches leave 2 bases of the junction unaccounted for.

The input for sequencing was peripheral blood, taken from a patient treated with radiotherapy plus ipilimumab. The sequence derives from a human donor with non-small cell lung cancer who had a partial response to radiotherapy plus ipilimumab. The rearrangement combines TRBV6-1 with TRBJ2-2; 8 bases in the middle match TRBD1. The DNA is TGTGCCAGCAGGGGACAGGTTAACACCGGGGAGCTGTTTTTT. Its protein product is CASRGQVNTGELFF.